Listed here is a single TCR beta chain. The antigen is not known. The sample comes from a study of cytomegalovirus exposure and HLA in healthy donors. Study-level results: Per published reports, the classifier diagnosed cytomegalovirus status with high specificity and sensitivity. Later on, an analysis tied 15,000 to 20,000 TCR beta sequences to HLA alleles at 0.05 false discovery rate. The study had only CMV serostatus as immune exposure information.

The PCR employed 60 Vbeta primers together with 13 Jbeta primers. Assay: immunoSEQ multiplex PCR; the TCRdb copy retains only in-frame clones and omits some. The sample has about 160,000 clones, 80% seen once. The specimen sequenced was PBMCs. This TCR was sampled from a male donor in good health and CMV-seropositive.

DNA of the CDR3: TGTGCCAGCAGCGCAAGCGGGATAGGTAAGCAGTTCTTC. The encoded protein is CASSASGIGKQFF. The rearrangement joins TRBV9 to TRBJ2-1, with 7 positions matching TRBD2. There are 13 residues in the CDR3. The germline V gene has CDR1 SGDLS and CDR2 YYNGEE. V shed 3 bases, J shed 11 bases, and the junction held 8 bases outside the gene matches. The full variable domain, rest sourced from reference TRBV9 and TRBJ2-1, is DSGVTQTPKHLITATGQRVTLRCSPRSGDLSVYWYQQSLDQGLQFLIQYYNGEERAKGNILERFSAQQFPDLHSELNLSSLELGDSALYFCASSASGIGKQFFGPGTRLTVL.